This TCR beta chain originates from a study of cytotoxic CD8 clonotypes in ibrutinib-treated CLL. About the study: There were some 10 relapsed/refractory patients and approximately 16 treatment-naive patients, and around 17 were IGHV unmutated. Study-wide results and limits: Clonality, elevated at ibrutinib response, dropped back toward baseline at progression.

Germline CDR1 and CDR2: SGHRS and YFSETQ. V lost 5 bases to trimming and J lost 2 bases; unmatched junction nucleotides: 10. The CDR3 spans 16 residues. Details on this clone: Its antigen is as yet unknown.

A 1 in 200,000 to 1 in 1 million T cell depth was the sequencing target. This table comes from immunoSEQ multiplex PCR, and its TCRdb copy is limited to in-frame clones, with some not included. The table shows 95,000 to 100,000 clones, with 70% to 85% occurring only once. The sequence derives from a human donor with chronic lymphocytic leukemia. This specimen consisted of PBMCs, obtained after 12 months of ibrutinib treatment. V usage is TRBV5-1 and J usage is TRBJ2-3; 8 nucleotides match TRBD1. CDR3: CASRRRQGPLTDTQYF. The CDR3 DNA follows: TGCGCCAGCAGGAGGCGACAGGGGCCACTCACAGATACGCAGTATTTT.